The next 25 T cell receptor beta chains were all read from a single sample in a study of CXCR3-negative and CXCR3-positive naive CD8 T cells. UMI-labeled TRB cDNA libraries were prepared by 5' RACE. TCRdb reprocessed the 5' RACE reads and keeps a single row for each CDR3 protein, giving no DNA. The sample has 100,000 to 150,000 distinct CDR3 sequences. The sequenced sample consisted of naive CXCR3- CD8+ T cells from blood. The subset here: CD45RO-CCR7+CD27+CD95- naive CD8+ T cells lacking CXCR3 (TNR3-). The receptors originated from a human donor in good health. Some clones in this sample may be carry-over from other donors' samples.

The gene calls are TRBV12-3 or TRBV12-4 and TRBJ1-5. This CDR3 has 14 residues. This CDR3 is CASSLDDSNQPQHF.

V and J are TRBV10-3 and TRBJ2-1. The CDR3 has 17 amino acids. The germline gives CDR1 ENHRY, CDR2 SYGVKD. CDR3 region: CAISDSRRVQDYNEQLF.

CDR3 sequence reads: CASTQTGLQPQHF. The V and J genes are TRBV19 and TRBJ1-5; TCRdb's D call of TRBD1 is untestable without DNA. In germline, CDR1 is LNHDA, CDR2 SQIVND (reference sequence). The CDR3 covers 13 residues.

The chain carries TRBV11-3 and TRBJ2-2; TCRdb picks TRBD1, but there is no DNA to check that call. The CDR3 contains 17 residues. Per germline, CDR1 SGHNT and CDR2 YENEEA. The CDR3 sequence is CASSRQGRYSNTGELFF.

This chain links TRBV20-1 with TRBJ1-1; TCRdb's D gene call, TRBD1, goes unchecked for lack of DNA. The CDR3 consists of 14 residues. Germline loops: CDR1 DFQATT, CDR2 SNEGSKA (reference sequence). The CDR3 spells CSAIRGEMNTEAFF.

This chain joins TRBV20-1 and TRBJ2-5. Germline V CDR1 and CDR2: DFQATT, SNEGSKA (reference sequence). The CDR3 has 15 residues. The CDR3 sequence: CTARERPAPQETQYF.

The chain carries TRBV29-1 and TRBJ1-1; TCRdb indicates TRBD1, and absent DNA this call remains unverified. CDR1 and CDR2 from the germline V gene are SQVTM and ANQGSEA. The CDR3 loop spans 11 amino acids. The CDR3 loop is CSAESRLEAFF.

The V call is TRBV7-8, the J call TRBJ2-1; TCRdb outputs TRBD2, but without DNA this stays unchecked. There are 14 residues in the CDR3. Germline CDR1 is SGHVS and CDR2 is FQNEAQ. CDR3 sequence: CASTGLAGNNEQLF.

The rearrangement links TRBV28 to TRBJ2-3; TCRdb's D call, TRBD2, is unchecked because there is no DNA. CDR1 MDHEN and CDR2 SYDVKM come from the germline V gene. The CDR3 extends over 17 amino acids. CDR3 sequence: CASTLIGASEITDTQYF. The whole variable domain, remainder taken from reference TRBV28 and TRBJ2-3, is DVKVTQSSRYLVKRTGEKVFLECVQDMDHENMFWYRQDPGLGLRLIYFSYDVKMKEKGDIPEGYSVSREKKERFSLILESASTNQTSMYLCASTLIGASEITDTQYFGPGTRLTVL.

The chain employs TRBV29-1 and TRBJ2-7; lacking DNA, the TRBD1 call made by TCRdb goes unchecked. Germline values: CDR1 SQVTM, CDR2 ANQGSEA. The CDR3 consists of 15 residues. The CDR3 sequence is CSVEEPRDGGYEQYF.

The J gene is TRBJ2-1, the V gene TRBV7-9; the D call from TCRdb, TRBD2, cannot be confirmed without DNA. The CDR3 runs 16 residues. The germline CDR1 and CDR2 sequences are SEHNR and FQNEAQ (reference sequence). CDR3 region: CASSSRLAGAYNEQFF. Using reference TRBV7-9 and TRBJ2-1 for the parts outside the CDR3, the full variable domain is DTGVSQNPRHKITKRGQNVTFRCDPISEHNRLYWYRQTLGQGPEFLTYFQNEAQLEKSRLLSDRFSAERPKGSFSTLEIQRTEQGDSAMYLCASSSRLAGAYNEQFFGPGTRLTVL.

The J gene is TRBJ2-3, the V gene TRBV2; without DNA, the TCRdb call of TRBD1 cannot be checked. This CDR3 has 15 residues. The germline CDR1 and CDR2 sequences are SNHLY and FYNNEI. This CDR3 is CASRATGGREDTQYF.

The J gene is TRBJ2-1, the V gene TRBV5-1; TCRdb outputs TRBD2, but without DNA this stays unchecked. The length of the CDR3 is 16 residues. CDR1 is SGHRS and CDR2 is YFSETQ in the germline V gene. The CDR3: CASSWQLAGDYNEQFF.

This chain links TRBV2 with TRBJ1-2; the D call of TRBD1 rests on TCRdb alone, since no DNA is present to check it. Per the germline V gene, CDR1 is SNHLY and CDR2 is FYNNEI. The CDR3 loop spans 13 amino acids. CDR3 residues: CASSDRGSYGYTF.

The V gene is TRBV29-1, the J gene TRBJ2-7; TCRdb picks TRBD2, but there is no DNA to check that call. CDR3 size: 13 residues. The germline gives CDR1 SQVTM, CDR2 ANQGSEA. This CDR3 is CSVGTSGSYEQYF.

The CDR3 protein is CASKWEGNTEAFF. The chain joins TRBV7-2 to TRBJ1-1. Germline V gives CDR1 SGHTA, CDR2 FQGNSA. This CDR3 has 13 amino acids.

V is TRBV19 and J is TRBJ2-1; there is no DNA to check the TCRdb D call of TRBD1. The CDR3 has 12 amino acids. Germline V gene data show CDR1 as LNHDA and CDR2 as SQIVND (reference sequence). This CDR3 reads CASSTQGSKQFF. Complete variable domain (other parts from reference TRBV19 and TRBJ2-1): DGGITQSPKYLFRKEGQNVTLSCEQNLNHDAMYWYRQDPGQGLRLIYYSQIVNDFQKGDIAEGYSVSREKKESFPLTVTSAQKNPTAFYLCASSTQGSKQFFGPGTRLTVL.

This CDR3 reads CASSPPYTEAFF. The V and J genes are TRBV18 and TRBJ1-1. The length of the CDR3 is 12 residues. Germline CDR1 is KGHSH and CDR2 is LQKENI.

V gene TRBV6-6 combines with J gene TRBJ2-5; TCRdb lists TRBD1, though no DNA is available to test this call. The length of the CDR3 is 16 residues. Germline V gene data show CDR1 as MNHNY and CDR2 as SVGAGI (reference sequence). CDR3: CASSPGGLGFQETQYF.

The gene calls are TRBV6-4 and TRBJ2-3; TCRdb's D gene call, TRBD2, goes unchecked for lack of DNA. The CDR3 is made up of 15 amino acids. Germline CDR1 MRHNA, CDR2 SNTAGT. This chain's CDR3 is CASSETSGGTDTQYF.

The rearrangement joins TRBV3-1 to TRBJ2-7; there is no DNA to check the TCRdb D call of TRBD2. The CDR3 runs 15 residues. Germline lookup yields CDR1 LGHDT and CDR2 YNNKEL (reference sequence). The CDR3 region is CASSGGLAATYEQYF.

The chain recombines TRBV4-1 with TRBJ1-1. There are 21 residues in the CDR3. CDR1 MGHRA and CDR2 YSYEKL come from the germline V gene. The CDR3 is CASSQDRSQLRTDGSDTEAFF.

The chain carries TRBV7-6 and TRBJ1-5. The CDR3 is 15 residues long. CDR1 and CDR2 (germline): SGHVS, FNYEAQ. This chain's CDR3 is CASSLWAGDSQPQHF.

The chain links TRBV29-1 to TRBJ1-5; TCRdb proposes TRBD1, but this gene call is untestable without DNA. CDR3 length: 14 residues. Germline values: CDR1 SQVTM, CDR2 ANQGSEA. The CDR3 loop is CSVEGDSSNQPQHF.

V usage is TRBV27 and J usage is TRBJ2-5; TCRdb gives TRBD1 as the D gene, but with no DNA this cannot be confirmed. The germline V gene has CDR1 MNHEY and CDR2 SMNVEV (reference sequence). CDR3 length equals 14 residues. The CDR3 spells CASGVAGTPETQYF.